This passage covers 13 T cell receptor beta chains from one sample sequenced in a study of cytomegalovirus exposure and HLA in healthy donors. Here immunoSEQ multiplex PCR was the method, and the copy in TCRdb shows in-frame clones only, minus some. Among roughly 330,000 clones listed, roughly 87% were seen once. The material sequenced was PBMCs. Source of these receptors: a woman in her 30s in good health and CMV-seropositive.

The chain has TRBV6-5 and TRBJ1-1; D remains unclear. Germline assignment: CDR1 MNHEY and CDR2 SVGAGI. Deletions cut 4 bases from V and 8 bases from J, with 8 bases between. CDR3 length: 11 residues. In nucleotides, the CDR3 is TGTGCCAGCAGTTCCCCCGGGGAAGCTTTCTTT. Protein product: CASSSPGEAFF.

V gene TRBV21-1 combines with J gene TRBJ1-5; TRBD1 was called by the table and not checked on the DNA. TRBV21-1 is labeled a pseudogene. The CDR3 sequence is 17 residues long. CDR3 protein: CASSKISQGQGPQPQHF. Written as DNA, the CDR3 is TGTGCCAGCAGCAAAATTAGCCAGGGACAGGGGCCTCAGCCCCAGCATTTT.

This sequence joins TRBV6-1 and TRBJ2-7; 9 bases are a match to TRBD2. V was clipped by 7 bases and J by 10 bases; unmatched bases: 11. Germline V gene data show CDR1 as MNHNS and CDR2 as SASEGT. The CDR3 runs 13 residues. DNA for the CDR3: TGTGCCAGCACAGGATTAGCGGGAGTGGAACAGTACTTC. It specifies CASTGLAGVEQYF.

This chain joins TRBV28 and TRBJ1-6; a weak D match, TRBD1 (5 bases). This CDR3 is 15 amino acids long. In germline, CDR1 is MDHEN, CDR2 SYDVKM. V lost 7 bases and J 7 bases, leaving 17 bases between the germline ends. The chain's CDR3 is CASNFPGSGNSPLHF. The DNA for the CDR3 is TGTGCCAGCAATTTTCCGGGGTCAGGGAATTCACCCCTCCACTTT.

The rearrangement joins TRBV28 to TRBJ1-1, with D perhaps TRBD1 (6 bases). Germline V lookup: CDR1 MDHEN, CDR2 SYDVKM. CDR3 length: 15 amino acids. Trimming pared 3 bases from V and 4 bases from J, leaving 15 bases between. The CDR3 region is CASSFGEPGATEAFF. The DNA for the CDR3 is TGTGCCAGCAGTTTTGGGGAACCGGGGGCCACTGAAGCTTTCTTT.

This clone was found a few times. This chain connects TRBV28 to TRBJ2-7, with D maybe TRBD2 (6 bases). This CDR3 has 14 amino acids. V was cut by 5 bases and J by 6 bases, with 17 bases left in between. CDR1 is MDHEN and CDR2 is SYDVKM in the germline V gene. CDR3 region: CASSAPTRSREQYF. The DNA for the CDR3 is TGTGCCAGCAGTGCCCCGACTAGGTCGCGCGAGCAGTACTTC.

This chain uses TRBV5-1 with TRBJ2-7; 9 nucleotides align to TRBD1. This CDR3 region has 15 residues. Germline trimming cut 0 bases from V and 3 bases from J; bases unmatched to any gene: 4. Germline V gene data show CDR1 as SGHRS and CDR2 as YFSETQ. As DNA, the CDR3 is TGCGCCAGCAGCTTGGGGCCGGGACAGGGCTACGAGCAGTACTTC. Protein: CASSLGPGQGYEQYF.

Only one count was recorded for this clone. The V gene is TRBV7-6, the J gene TRBJ2-5, with D perhaps TRBD2 (6 bases). Germline values: CDR1 SGHVS, CDR2 FNYEAQ. V lost 3 bases, J lost 4 bases, and 9 bases lay in between. CDR3 size: 13 residues. The CDR3 nucleotides are TGTGCCAGCAGCTTGGGCGGGGTAGAGACCCAGTACTTC. Amino acids: CASSLGGVETQYF.

The CDR3 nucleotides read TGTGCCAGCATTAAGCCAGGGAGCTCTGGAAACACCATATATTTT. This sequence encodes CASIKPGSSGNTIYF. The chain is built from TRBV28 and TRBJ1-3; perhaps TRBD1 as D (5 bases). Germline values: CDR1 MDHEN, CDR2 SYDVKM. V lost 7 bases, J lost 0 bases, and 13 bases lay in between. This CDR3 contains 15 residues.

The chain combines TRBV13 with TRBJ2-1; tentative D call: TRBD2 (7 bases). The CDR3 loop spans 16 amino acids. CDR1 and CDR2 from the germline V gene are PRHDT and FYEKMQ (reference sequence). Trimming took off 7 bases at V and 5 bases at J, with 21 bases between the two ends. In nucleotides, the CDR3 is TGTGCCAGCAACTACCGGGGGGCGGGGAGCAACAATGAGCAGTTCTTC. It specifies CASNYRGAGSNNEQFF.

The chain employs TRBV5-4 and TRBJ2-1, with D perhaps matching TRBD2 (6 bases). Trimming took 5 bases from V and 2 from J, leaving 14 bases between them. CDR3 size: 15 residues. From germline, CDR1 is SGHNT and CDR2 YYREEE (reference sequence). CDR3 amino acids: CASSLSGGPYNEQFF. As DNA, the CDR3 is TGTGCCAGCAGTCTTAGCGGAGGGCCCTACAATGAGCAGTTCTTC.

The chain has TRBV14 and TRBJ2-7; 8 nucleotides match TRBD1. V lost 7 bases, J lost 2 bases, and 13 bases stayed unmatched. The germline V gene encodes CDR1 SGHDN and CDR2 FVKESK. There are 16 residues in the CDR3. The CDR3 here is CASTPSRGQGPYEQYF. The CDR3 coding sequence is TGTGCCAGCACTCCTAGTCGCGGACAGGGCCCCTACGAGCAGTACTTC.

The V and J genes are TRBV6-1 and TRBJ1-5, with D possibly being TRBD1 (5 bases). The CDR3 loop spans 16 amino acids. Germline-derived CDR1 and CDR2 are MNHNS and SASEGT. V shed 0 bases and J shed 5 bases, with 14 bases lying between them. CDR3 sequence (DNA): TGTGCCAGCAGTGAAGCGCTTCGGAGGGGACATCAGCCCCAGCATTTT. It specifies CASSEALRRGHQPQHF.